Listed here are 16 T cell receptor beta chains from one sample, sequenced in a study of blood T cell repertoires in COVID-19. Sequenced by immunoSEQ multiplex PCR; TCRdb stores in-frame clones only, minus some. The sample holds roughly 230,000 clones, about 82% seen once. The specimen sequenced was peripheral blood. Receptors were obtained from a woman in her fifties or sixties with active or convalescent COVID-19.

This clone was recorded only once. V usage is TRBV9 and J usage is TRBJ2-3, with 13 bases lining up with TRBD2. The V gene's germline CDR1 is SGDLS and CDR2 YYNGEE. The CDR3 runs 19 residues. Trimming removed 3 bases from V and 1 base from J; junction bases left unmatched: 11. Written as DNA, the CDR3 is TGTGCCAGCAGCGCAGAAGGACTAGCGGGAGACCTACGCACAGATACGCAGTATTTT. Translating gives CASSAEGLAGDLRTDTQYF.

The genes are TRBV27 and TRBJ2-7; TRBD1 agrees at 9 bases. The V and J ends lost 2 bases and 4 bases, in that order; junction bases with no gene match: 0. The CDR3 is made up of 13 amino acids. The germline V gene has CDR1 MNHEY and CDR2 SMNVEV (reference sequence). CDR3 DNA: TGTGCCAGCAGTTTAGGGACAGGGTACGAGCAGTACGTC. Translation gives CASSLGTGYEQYV.

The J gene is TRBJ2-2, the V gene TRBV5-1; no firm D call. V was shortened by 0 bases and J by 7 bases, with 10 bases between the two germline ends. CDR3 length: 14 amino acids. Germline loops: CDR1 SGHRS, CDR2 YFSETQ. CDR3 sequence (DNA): TGCGCCAGCAGCTTGGACAGTCTGTACGGGGAGCTGTTTTTT. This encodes CASSLDSLYGELFF.

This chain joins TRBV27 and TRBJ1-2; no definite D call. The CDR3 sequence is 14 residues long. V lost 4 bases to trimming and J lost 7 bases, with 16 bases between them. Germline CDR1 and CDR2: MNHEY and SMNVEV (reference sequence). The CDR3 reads CASSSIGGVGGYTF. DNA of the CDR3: TGTGCCAGCAGTTCAATTGGCGGGGTCGGTGGCTACACCTTC.

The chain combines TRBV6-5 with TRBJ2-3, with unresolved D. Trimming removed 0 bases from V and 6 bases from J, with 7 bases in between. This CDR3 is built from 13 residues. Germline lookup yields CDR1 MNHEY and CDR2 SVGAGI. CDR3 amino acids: CASSYSIADTQYF. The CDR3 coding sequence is TGTGCCAGCAGTTACTCGATCGCGGATACGCAGTATTTT.

CDR3 nucleotide sequence: TGTGCCAGCCGGAGAGGACTAGCGGGATCCTACAATGAGCAGTTCTTC. Amino acid sequence: CASRRGLAGSYNEQFF. The V call is TRBV7-2, the J call TRBJ2-1, with 12 bases that match TRBD2. This CDR3 has 16 residues. CDR1 and CDR2 (germline): SGHTA, FQGNSA. The trim removed 8 bases at V and 1 base at J, leaving 6 bases unmatched.

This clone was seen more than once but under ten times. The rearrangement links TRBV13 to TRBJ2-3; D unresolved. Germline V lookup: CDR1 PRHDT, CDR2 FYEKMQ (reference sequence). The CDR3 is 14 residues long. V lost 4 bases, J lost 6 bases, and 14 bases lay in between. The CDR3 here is CASSSPLVTDTQYF. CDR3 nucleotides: TGTGCCAGCAGCTCGCCCCTAGTAACCGATACGCAGTATTTT.

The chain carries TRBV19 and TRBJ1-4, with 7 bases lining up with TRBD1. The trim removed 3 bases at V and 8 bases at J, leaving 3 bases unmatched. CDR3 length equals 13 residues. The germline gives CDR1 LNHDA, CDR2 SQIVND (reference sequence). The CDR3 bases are TGTGCCAGTAGTATCGGGACAGCCGAAAAACTGTTTTTT. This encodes CASSIGTAEKLFF.

The CDR3 bases are TGTGCCAGCAGCCCTTCGGGAGGTGAGCAGTTCTTC. Translation: CASSPSGGEQFF. The chain is built from TRBV11-2 and TRBJ2-1; 7 positions match TRBD2. Germline-derived CDR1 and CDR2 are SGHAT and FQNNGV. This CDR3 comprises 12 residues. With 5 bases clipped from V and 9 bases from J, the junction kept 4 bases outside the gene matches.

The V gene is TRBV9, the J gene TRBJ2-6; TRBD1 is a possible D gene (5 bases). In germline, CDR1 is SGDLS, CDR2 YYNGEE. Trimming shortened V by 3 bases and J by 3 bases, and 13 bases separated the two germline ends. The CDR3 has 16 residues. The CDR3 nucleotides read TGTGCCAGCAGCGGGAAGGGGCGGAGTGGGGCCAACGTCCTGACTTTC. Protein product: CASSGKGRSGANVLTF.

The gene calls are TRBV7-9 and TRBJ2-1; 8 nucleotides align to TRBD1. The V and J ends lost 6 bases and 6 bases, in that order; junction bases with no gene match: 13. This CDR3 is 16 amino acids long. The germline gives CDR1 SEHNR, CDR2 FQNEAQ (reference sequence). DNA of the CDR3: TGTGCCAGCAGGCCCGCCGGGACAGGCTCGATCAATGAGCAGTTCTTC. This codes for CASRPAGTGSINEQFF.

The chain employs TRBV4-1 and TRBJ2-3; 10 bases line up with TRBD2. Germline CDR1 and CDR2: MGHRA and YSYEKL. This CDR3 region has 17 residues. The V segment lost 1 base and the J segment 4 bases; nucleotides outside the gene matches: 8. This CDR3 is CASSQGGLAPLADTQYF. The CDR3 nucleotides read TGCGCCAGCAGCCAAGGGGGACTAGCGCCATTGGCAGATACGCAGTATTTT.

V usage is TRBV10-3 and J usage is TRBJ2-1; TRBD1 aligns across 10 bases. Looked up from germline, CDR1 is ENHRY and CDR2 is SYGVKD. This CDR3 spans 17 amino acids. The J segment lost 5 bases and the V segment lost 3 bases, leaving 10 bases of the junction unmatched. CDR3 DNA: TGTGCCATCAGTGACGGGGGGACAGGGGATGTGGACAATGAGCAGTTCTTC. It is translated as CAISDGGTGDVDNEQFF.

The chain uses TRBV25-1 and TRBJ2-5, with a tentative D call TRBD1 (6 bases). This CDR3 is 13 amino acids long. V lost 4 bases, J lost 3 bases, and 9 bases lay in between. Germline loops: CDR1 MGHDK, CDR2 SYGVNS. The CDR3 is CASSGTVKETQYF. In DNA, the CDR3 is TGTGCCAGCAGTGGGACAGTAAAAGAGACCCAGTACTTC.

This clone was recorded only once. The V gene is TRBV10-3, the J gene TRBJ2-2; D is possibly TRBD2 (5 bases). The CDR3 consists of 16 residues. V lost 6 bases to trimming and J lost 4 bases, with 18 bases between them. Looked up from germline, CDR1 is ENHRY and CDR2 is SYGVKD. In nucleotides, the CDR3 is TGTGCCATCAGCCTCGGACTGTTCGGTGGCACCGGGGAGCTGTTTTTT. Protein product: CAISLGLFGGTGELFF.

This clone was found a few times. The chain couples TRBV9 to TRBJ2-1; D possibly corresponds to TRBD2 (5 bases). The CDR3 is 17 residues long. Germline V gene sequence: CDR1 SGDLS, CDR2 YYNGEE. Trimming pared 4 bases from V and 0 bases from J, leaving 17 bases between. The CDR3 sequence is CASSSTGRGSSYNEQFF. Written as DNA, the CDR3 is TGTGCCAGCAGCTCCACCGGCCGGGGATCCTCCTACAATGAGCAGTTCTTC. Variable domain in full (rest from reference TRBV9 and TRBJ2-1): DSGVTQTPKHLITATGQRVTLRCSPRSGDLSVYWYQQSLDQGLQFLIQYYNGEERAKGNILERFSAQQFPDLHSELNLSSLELGDSALYFCASSSTGRGSSYNEQFFGPGTRLTVL.